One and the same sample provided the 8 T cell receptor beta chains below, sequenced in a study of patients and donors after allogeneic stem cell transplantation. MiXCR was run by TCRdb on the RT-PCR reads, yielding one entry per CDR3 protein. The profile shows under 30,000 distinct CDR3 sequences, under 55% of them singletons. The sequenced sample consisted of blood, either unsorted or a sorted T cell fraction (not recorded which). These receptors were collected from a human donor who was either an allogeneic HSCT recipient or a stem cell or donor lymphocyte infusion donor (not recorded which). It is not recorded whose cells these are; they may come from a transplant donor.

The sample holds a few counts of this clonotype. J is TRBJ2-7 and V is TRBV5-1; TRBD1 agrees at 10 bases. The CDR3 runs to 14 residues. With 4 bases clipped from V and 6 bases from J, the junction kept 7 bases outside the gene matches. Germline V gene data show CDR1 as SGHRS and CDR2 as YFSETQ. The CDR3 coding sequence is TGCGCCAGCAGCCAGAGACAGGGGGCGAGCGAGCAGTACTTC. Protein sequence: CASSQRQGASEQYF.

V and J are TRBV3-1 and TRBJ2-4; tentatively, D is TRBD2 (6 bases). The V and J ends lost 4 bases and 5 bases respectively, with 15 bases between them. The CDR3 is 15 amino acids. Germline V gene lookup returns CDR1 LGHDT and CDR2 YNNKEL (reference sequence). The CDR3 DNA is TGTGCCAGCAGCCGTCCTCGGGGGTCCCAAAACATTCAGTACTTC. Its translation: CASSRPRGSQNIQYF.

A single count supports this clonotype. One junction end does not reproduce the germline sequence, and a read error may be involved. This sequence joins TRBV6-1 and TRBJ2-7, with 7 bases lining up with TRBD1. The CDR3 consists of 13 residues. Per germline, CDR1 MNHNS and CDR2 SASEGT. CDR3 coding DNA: TGTGCCAGCAGAGAAGCAGGGGGCTACGAGCAGTACTTC. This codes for CASREAGGYEQYF.

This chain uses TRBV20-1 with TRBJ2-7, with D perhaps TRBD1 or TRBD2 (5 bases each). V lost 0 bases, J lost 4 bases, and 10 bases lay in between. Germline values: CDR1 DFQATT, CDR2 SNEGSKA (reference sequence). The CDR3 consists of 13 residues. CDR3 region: CSARDRDPYEQYF. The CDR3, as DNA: TGCAGTGCTAGAGATAGGGACCCTTACGAGCAGTACTTC.

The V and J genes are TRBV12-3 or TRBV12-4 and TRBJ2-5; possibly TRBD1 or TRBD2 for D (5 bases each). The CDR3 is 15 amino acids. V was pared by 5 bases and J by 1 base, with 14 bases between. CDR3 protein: CASSPLQDFQETQYF. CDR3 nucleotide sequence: TGTGCCAGCAGTCCACTACAGGACTTCCAAGAGACCCAGTACTTC.

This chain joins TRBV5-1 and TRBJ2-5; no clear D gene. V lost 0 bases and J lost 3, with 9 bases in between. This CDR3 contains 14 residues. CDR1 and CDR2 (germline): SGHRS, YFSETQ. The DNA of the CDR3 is TGCGCCAGCAGCTTGGTTCTGGGAAAAGAGACCCAGTACTTC. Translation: CASSLVLGKETQYF.

CDR3 DNA sequence: TGCAGTGCTAGAGATCCGGGGGGATCTGGGGCCAACGTCCTGACTTTC. Amino acids: CSARDPGGSGANVLTF. The chain joins TRBV20-1 to TRBJ2-6; 7 positions agree with TRBD2. The CDR3 sequence is 16 residues long. V shed 0 bases, J shed 1 base, and the junction held 3 bases outside the gene matches. Germline CDR1 is DFQATT and CDR2 is SNEGSKA (reference sequence).

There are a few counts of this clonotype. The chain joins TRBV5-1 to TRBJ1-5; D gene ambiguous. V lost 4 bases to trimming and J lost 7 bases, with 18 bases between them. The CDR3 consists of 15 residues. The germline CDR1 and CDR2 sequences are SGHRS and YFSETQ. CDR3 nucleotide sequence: TGCGCCAGCAGCCGGTCGCCGGAGATTAGACAGCCCCAGCATTTT. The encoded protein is CASSRSPEIRQPQHF.